The rows below give T cell receptor beta chains drawn from one sample of a study of cytomegalovirus exposure and HLA in healthy donors. The method was immunoSEQ multiplex PCR; TCRdb's version includes in-frame clones alone and lacks a portion of them. This table holds under 150,000 clones, 76% found once. The source material was PBMCs. The receptor set was obtained from a woman in her forties in good health and CMV-seronegative. The CDR3 runs from the conserved cysteine through the conserved F or W. D genes are given only for firm matches. Only some rows state a clone size, as once, few, many or a class for expanded clones.

cdr3_nt cdr3_aa v_call clone_size j_call d_call
TGCAGCGTTGAAGGACAGGGAAAATACGAGCAGTACTTC CSVEGQGKYEQYF TRBV29-1 NA TRBJ2-7 TRBD1
TGCGCCAGCAGCTTGACCAGCGGTAGGACCGGGGAGCTGTTTTTT CASSLTSGRTGELFF TRBV5-1 NA TRBJ2-2 NA
TGTGCCAGCAGCTTGGGGGGCGGGGTATCCTACGAGCAGTACTTC CASSLGGGVSYEQYF TRBV5-8 NA TRBJ2-7 NA
TGCGCCAGCAGCTCAGGGCCCTGGGACTACACCTTC CASSSGPWDYTF TRBV10-1 once TRBJ1-2 NA
TGTGCCTGGTCCCAACAGAATGAAAAACTGTTTTTT CAWSQQNEKLFF TRBV30 NA TRBJ1-4 NA
TGTGCCAGCAGTTCGGTCGAGGGGGCCGGAGATACGCAGTATTTT CASSSVEGAGDTQYF TRBV28 NA TRBJ2-3 TRBD1
TGTGCCAGCACCCGGGAGTATTTT CASTREYF TRBV6-4 NA TRBJ2-3 NA
TGCGCCAGCAGCTTCGCAGGGGCCGGCAACACCATATATTTT CASSFAGAGNTIYF TRBV5-1 NA TRBJ1-3 NA
TGTGCCAGCGCAGGGATCGCAGATACGCAGTATTTT CASAGIADTQYF TRBV7-9 NA TRBJ2-3 NA
TGTGCCAGCAGAAACCTAGCGGGGGTCCAAGAGACCCAGTACTTC CASRNLAGVQETQYF TRBV6-1 NA TRBJ2-5 TRBD2
TGTGCCAGCAGCCTTCGTGGAGGCCTCTCTGGGGCCAACGTCCTGACTTTC CASSLRGGLSGANVLTF TRBV9 NA TRBJ2-6 NA